These T cell receptor beta chains were read from a single sample in a study of T cells in localized non-small cell lung cancer. Produced via immunoSEQ multiplex PCR; TCRdb's table is partial and in-frame only. The sample yields fewer than 40,000 clones, around 90% seen once. This sample comprised peripheral blood mononuclear cells, obtained before any cancer treatment. The source is a woman aged 40 to 75 with stage III lung adenocarcinoma. CDR3s include the opening cysteine and the closing phenylalanine or tryptophan. The order of the fields is D gene, V gene, J gene, clone size, CDR3 protein, CDR3 DNA. A D gene is named only where the DNA matches it firmly. Clone size is given for some rows only: seen once, a few or many times, or a class if the clone is expanded.

NA,TRBV9,TRBJ1-2,NA,CASSEDSWYGYTF,TGTGCCAGCAGCGAGGACAGTTGGTATGGCTACACCTTC
NA,TRBV27,TRBJ1-2,NA,CASSLSLRLEYGYTF,TGTGCCAGCAGTTTATCGCTCCGATTGGAATATGGCTACACCTTC
NA,TRBV7-9,TRBJ2-7,NA,CASSAMDGASYEQYF,TGTGCCAGCAGCGCAATGGACGGGGCCTCCTACGAGCAGTACTTC
NA,TRBV7-9,TRBJ2-2,NA,CASSLYIDTGELFF,TGTGCCAGCAGCTTATATATCGACACCGGGGAGCTGTTTTTT
NA,TRBV4-2,TRBJ1-2,NA,CASSPQLESGGYTF,TGTGCCAGCAGCCCCCAGCTGGAATCAGGCGGCTACACCTTC
NA,TRBV19,TRBJ2-2,NA,CASSMVPKGPNTGELFF,TGTGCCAGTAGTATGGTTCCCAAGGGCCCTAACACCGGGGAGCTGTTTTTT
TRBD2,TRBV5-3,TRBJ2-7,NA,CARSGGGSPYEQYF,TGTGCCAGAAGTGGGGGAGGGAGTCCCTACGAGCAGTACTTC
TRBD2,TRBV19,TRBJ2-5,NA,CASSMRRGGPETQYF,TGTGCCAGTAGTATGAGGCGGGGGGGCCCCGAGACCCAGTACTTC
NA,TRBV29-1,TRBJ2-7,NA,CSVEGLGNSYEQYF,TGCAGCGTTGAAGGGTTGGGAAACTCCTACGAGCAGTACTTC
NA,TRBV28,TRBJ1-3,NA,CASSLGGWGNTIYF,TGTGCCAGCAGTTTGGGGGGCTGGGGAAACACCATATATTTT
NA,TRBV5-1,TRBJ2-2,NA,CASSLEGNTGELFF,TGCGCCAGCAGCTTGGAAGGAAACACCGGGGAGCTGTTTTTT
NA,TRBV6-1,TRBJ2-3,NA,CASSEPGLDTDTQYF,TGTGCCAGCAGTGAACCAGGCTTGGACACAGATACGCAGTATTTT
NA,TRBV5-1,TRBJ1-2,NA,CASSPRSGEYYGYTF,TGCGCCAGCAGCCCAAGGTCAGGGGAGTACTATGGCTACACCTTC
NA,TRBV7-9,TRBJ2-7,NA,CASSLEDRPYEQYF,TGTGCCAGCAGCTTAGAAGACAGACCCTACGAGCAGTACTTC
NA,TRBV2,TRBJ2-7,NA,CASTASVSHEQYF,TGTGCCAGCACGGCTAGTGTGTCCCACGAGCAGTACTTC
NA,TRBV18,TRBJ2-3,NA,CASSPTARGFGTDTQYF,TGTGCCAGCTCACCAACTGCTAGGGGGTTCGGCACAGATACGCAGTATTTT
NA,TRBV11-2,TRBJ1-2,NA,CASSLDRGGAGYGYTF,TGTGCCAGCAGCTTAGATCGGGGGGGCGCGGGCTATGGCTACACCTTC
NA,TRBV19,TRBJ1-1,NA,CASSIQTTPGSEAFF,TGTGCCAGTAGTATCCAGACAACCCCGGGGTCTGAAGCTTTCTTT
NA,TRBV10-3,TRBJ1-2,NA,CAIQGTQGYGYTF,TGTGCCATCCAGGGGACGCAGGGCTATGGCTACACCTTC
NA,TRBV2,TRBJ2-5,NA,CASSDRGETQYF,TGTGCCAGCAGTGACAGGGGTGAGACCCAGTACTTC
NA,TRBV9,TRBJ2-2,NA,CASSEGGELFF,TGTGCCAGCAGCGAGGGCGGGGAGCTGTTTTTT
NA,TRBV2,TRBJ2-1,NA,CASSGLNEQFF,TGTGCCAGCAGTGGACTCAATGAGCAGTTCTTC
NA,TRBV6-1,TRBJ2-1,NA,CASSERFKFF,TGTGCCAGCAGTGAGAGATTCAAGTTCTTC
TRBD1,TRBV27,TRBJ1-5,once,CASSLPFTGAQPQHF,TGTGCCAGCAGTTTACCCTTCACAGGGGCTCAGCCCCAGCATTTT